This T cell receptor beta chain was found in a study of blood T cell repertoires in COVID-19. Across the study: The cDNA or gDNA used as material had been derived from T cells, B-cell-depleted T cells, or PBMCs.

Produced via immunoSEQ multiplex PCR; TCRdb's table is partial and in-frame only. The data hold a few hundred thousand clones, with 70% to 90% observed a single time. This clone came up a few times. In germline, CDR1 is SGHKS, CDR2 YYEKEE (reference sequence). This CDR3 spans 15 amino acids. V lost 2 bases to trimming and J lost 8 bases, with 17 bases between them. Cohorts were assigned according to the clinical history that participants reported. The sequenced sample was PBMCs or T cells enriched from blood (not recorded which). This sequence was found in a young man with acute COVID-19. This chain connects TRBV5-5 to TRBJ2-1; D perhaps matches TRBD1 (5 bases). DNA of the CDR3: TGTGCCAGCAGCTTCATGTCAGGGCAGGTGGATGAGCAGTTCTTC. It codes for CASSFMSGQVDEQFF.